This TCR beta chain was retrieved from a study of cytomegalovirus exposure and HLA in healthy donors. CDR3 length: 15 amino acids. V was cut by 0 bases and J by 2 bases, with 11 bases left in between. The germline V gene encodes CDR1 MNHEY and CDR2 SMNVEV (reference sequence). Study findings and constraints: In the analysis, some V segments, TRBV6-2 and TRBV6-3 included, were excluded as indistinguishable. Approximately 17,000 TCR beta sequences were associated with HLA alleles at 0.05 false discovery rate in a later analysis. Sequencing had likely introduced a cluster of highly shared sequence variants as an artifact.

For this clone: Antigen specificity is unknown.

The PCR was carried out with 60 Vbeta primers and 13 Jbeta primers. Clones were sequenced by immunoSEQ multiplex PCR, and TCRdb holds only the in-frame ones, with some missing. Among 85,000 to 90,000 clones, approximately 65% were seen once, and the ten largest hold roughly 2.2%. This receptor was identified in a young man in good health and CMV-seronegative. The material sequenced was PBMCs. The chain couples TRBV27 to TRBJ2-7; D is perhaps TRBD2 (5 bases). The CDR3, as DNA: TGTGCCAGCAGTTTATCTGGTCTAGCCGCCTACGAGCAGTACTTC. It codes for CASSLSGLAAYEQYF.